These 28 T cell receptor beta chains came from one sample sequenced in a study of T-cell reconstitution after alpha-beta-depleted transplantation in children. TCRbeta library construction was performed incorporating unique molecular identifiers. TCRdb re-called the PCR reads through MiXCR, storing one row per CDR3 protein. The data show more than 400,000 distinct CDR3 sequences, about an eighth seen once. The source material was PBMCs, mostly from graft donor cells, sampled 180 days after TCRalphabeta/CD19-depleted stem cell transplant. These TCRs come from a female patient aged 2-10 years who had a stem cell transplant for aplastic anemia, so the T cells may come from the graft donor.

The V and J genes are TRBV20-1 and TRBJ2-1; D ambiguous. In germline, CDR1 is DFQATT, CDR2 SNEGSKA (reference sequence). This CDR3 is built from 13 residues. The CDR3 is CRTYYGPYNEQFF. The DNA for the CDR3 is TGCAGAACTTACTACGGACCTTACAATGAGCAGTTCTTC.

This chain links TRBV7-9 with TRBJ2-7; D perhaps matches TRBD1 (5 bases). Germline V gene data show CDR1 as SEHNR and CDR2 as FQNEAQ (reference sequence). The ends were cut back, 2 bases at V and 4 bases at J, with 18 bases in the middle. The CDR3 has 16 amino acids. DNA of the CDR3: TGTGCCAGCAGCTTAACAGGCCACCCAGGAAGGTACGAGCAGTACTTC. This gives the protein CASSLTGHPGRYEQYF.

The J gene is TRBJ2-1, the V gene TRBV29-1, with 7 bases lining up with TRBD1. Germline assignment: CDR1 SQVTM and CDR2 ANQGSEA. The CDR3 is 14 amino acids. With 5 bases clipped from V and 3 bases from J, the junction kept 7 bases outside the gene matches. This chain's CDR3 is CSVIPGGSYNEQFF. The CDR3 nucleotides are TGCAGCGTTATACCAGGGGGAAGCTACAATGAGCAGTTCTTC.

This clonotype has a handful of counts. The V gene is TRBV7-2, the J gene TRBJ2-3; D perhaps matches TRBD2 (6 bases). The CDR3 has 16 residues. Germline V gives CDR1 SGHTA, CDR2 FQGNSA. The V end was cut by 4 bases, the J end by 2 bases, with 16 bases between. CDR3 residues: CASSSHPGTPTDTQYF. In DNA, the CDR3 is TGTGCCAGCAGCTCTCATCCAGGGACTCCCACAGATACGCAGTATTTT.

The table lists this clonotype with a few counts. Here the CDR3 DNA reads TGCAGCGCCCGAGGGAGTGAGCAGTTCTTC. Protein: CSARGSEQFF. The V call is TRBV29-1, the J call TRBJ2-1; a weak D match, TRBD2 (5 bases). Trimming removed 7 bases at V and 9 bases at J, with 10 bases between. This CDR3 is 10 amino acids long. Germline CDR1 SQVTM, CDR2 ANQGSEA.

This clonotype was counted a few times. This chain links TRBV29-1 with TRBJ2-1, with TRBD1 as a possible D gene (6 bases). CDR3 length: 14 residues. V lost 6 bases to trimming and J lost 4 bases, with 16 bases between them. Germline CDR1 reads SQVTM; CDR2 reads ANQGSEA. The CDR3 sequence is CSVYTGISYNEQFF. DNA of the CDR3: TGCAGCGTCTATACAGGGATTTCGTACAATGAGCAGTTCTTC.

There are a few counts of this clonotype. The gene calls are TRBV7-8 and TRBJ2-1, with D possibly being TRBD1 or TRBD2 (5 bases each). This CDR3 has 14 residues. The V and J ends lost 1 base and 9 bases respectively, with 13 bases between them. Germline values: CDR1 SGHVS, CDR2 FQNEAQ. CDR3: CASSLGDRRGEQFF. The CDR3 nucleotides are TGTGCCAGCAGCTTAGGGGACCGCCGTGGTGAGCAGTTCTTC.

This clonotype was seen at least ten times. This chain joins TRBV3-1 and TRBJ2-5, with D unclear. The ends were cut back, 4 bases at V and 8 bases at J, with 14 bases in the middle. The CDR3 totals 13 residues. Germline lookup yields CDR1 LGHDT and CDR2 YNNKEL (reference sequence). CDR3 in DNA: TGTGCCAGCAGCCCGACCTCCCCACCTACCCAGTACTTC. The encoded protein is CASSPTSPPTQYF.

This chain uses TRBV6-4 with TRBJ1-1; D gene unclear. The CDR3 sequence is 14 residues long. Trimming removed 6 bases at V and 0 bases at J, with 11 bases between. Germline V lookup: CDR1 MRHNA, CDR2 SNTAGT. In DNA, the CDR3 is TGTGCCAGCAGAGAAGACGGAATGAACACTGAAGCTTTCTTT. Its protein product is CASREDGMNTEAFF.

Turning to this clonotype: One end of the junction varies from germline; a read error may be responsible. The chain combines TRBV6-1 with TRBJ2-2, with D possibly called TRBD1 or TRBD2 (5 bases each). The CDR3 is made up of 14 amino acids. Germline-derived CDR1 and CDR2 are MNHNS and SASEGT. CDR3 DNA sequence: TGTGCCAGCAGTCTAGACCTGGACACCGGGGAGCCGTTTTTT. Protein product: CASSLDLDTGEPFF.

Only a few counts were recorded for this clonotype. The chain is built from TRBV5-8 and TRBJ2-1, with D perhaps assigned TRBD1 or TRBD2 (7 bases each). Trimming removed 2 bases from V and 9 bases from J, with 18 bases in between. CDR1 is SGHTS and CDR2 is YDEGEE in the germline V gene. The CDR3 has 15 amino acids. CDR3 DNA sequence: TGTGCCAGCAGCTTCTCAGGGGGGGGAAAGGGTGAGCAGTTCTTC. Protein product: CASSFSGGGKGEQFF.

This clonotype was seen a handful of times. CDR3 residues: CASSLAGYQETQYF. The CDR3 region has the DNA TGCGCCAGCAGCTTGGCAGGGTACCAAGAGACCCAGTACTTC. The chain joins TRBV5-1 to TRBJ2-5; tentatively, D is TRBD1 (5 bases). The V end lost 0 bases, the J end lost 0 bases, and 6 bases lay between the germline ends. Germline V CDR1 and CDR2: SGHRS, YFSETQ. The CDR3 runs to 14 residues.

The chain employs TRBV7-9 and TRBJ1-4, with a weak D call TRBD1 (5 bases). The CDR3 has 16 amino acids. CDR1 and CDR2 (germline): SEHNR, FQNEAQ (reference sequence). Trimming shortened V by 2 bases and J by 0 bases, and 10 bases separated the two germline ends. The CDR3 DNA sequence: TGTGCCAGCAGCTTAAAGGGACTTGCAACTAATGAAAAACTGTTTTTT. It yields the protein CASSLKGLATNEKLFF.

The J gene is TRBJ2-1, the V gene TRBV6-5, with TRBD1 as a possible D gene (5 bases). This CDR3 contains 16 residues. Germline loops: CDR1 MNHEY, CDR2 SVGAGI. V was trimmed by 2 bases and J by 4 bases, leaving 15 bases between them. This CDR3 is CASSYLRSTAYNEQFF. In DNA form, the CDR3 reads TGTGCCAGCAGTTACCTACGATCGACAGCTTACAATGAGCAGTTCTTC.

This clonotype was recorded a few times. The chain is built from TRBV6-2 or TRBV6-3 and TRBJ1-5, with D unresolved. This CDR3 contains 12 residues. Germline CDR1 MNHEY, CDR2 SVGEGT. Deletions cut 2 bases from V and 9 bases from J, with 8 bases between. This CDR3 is CASSYPARPQHF. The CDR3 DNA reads TGTGCCAGCAGTTACCCAGCAAGGCCCCAGCATTTT.

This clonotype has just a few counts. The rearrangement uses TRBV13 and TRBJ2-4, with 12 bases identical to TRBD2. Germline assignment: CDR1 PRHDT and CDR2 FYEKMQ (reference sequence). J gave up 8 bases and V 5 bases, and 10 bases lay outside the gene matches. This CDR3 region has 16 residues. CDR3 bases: TGTGCCAGCAGCACGGAGACTAGCGGGAGTGGTGACATTCAGTACTTC. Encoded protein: CASSTETSGSGDIQYF.

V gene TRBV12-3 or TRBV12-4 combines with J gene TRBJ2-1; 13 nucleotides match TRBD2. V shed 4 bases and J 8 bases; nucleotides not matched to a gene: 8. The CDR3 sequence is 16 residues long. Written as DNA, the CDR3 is TGTGCCAGCAGTTCCGTACGACTAGCGGGAGGACATGAGCAGTTCTTC. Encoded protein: CASSSVRLAGGHEQFF.

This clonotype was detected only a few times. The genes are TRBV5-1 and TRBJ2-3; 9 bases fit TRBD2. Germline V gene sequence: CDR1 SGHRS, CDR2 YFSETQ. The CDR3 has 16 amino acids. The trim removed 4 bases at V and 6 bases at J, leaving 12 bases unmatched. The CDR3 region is CASSGQGGRARDTQYF. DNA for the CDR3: TGCGCCAGCAGCGGCCAGGGCGGGAGGGCAAGGGATACGCAGTATTTT.

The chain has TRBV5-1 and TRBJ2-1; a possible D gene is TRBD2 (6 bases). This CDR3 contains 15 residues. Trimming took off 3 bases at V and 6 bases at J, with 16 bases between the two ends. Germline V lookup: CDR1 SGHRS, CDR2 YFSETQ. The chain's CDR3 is CASSSTGLSPNEQFF. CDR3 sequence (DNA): TGCGCCAGCAGCTCCACGGGACTTTCCCCCAATGAGCAGTTCTTC.

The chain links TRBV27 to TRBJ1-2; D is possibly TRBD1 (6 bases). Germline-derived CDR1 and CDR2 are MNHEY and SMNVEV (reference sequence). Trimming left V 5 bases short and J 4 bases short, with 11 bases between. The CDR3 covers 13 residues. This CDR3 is CASSPGQIYGYTF. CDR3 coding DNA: TGTGCCAGCAGTCCTGGACAGATCTATGGCTACACCTTC.

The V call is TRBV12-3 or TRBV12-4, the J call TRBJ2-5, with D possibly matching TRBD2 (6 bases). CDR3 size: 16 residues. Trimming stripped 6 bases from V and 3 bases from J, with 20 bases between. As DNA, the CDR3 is TGTGCCAGCAGATTATCCTCCTGGAGGGAGGAAGAGACCCAGTACTTC. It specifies CASRLSSWREEETQYF.

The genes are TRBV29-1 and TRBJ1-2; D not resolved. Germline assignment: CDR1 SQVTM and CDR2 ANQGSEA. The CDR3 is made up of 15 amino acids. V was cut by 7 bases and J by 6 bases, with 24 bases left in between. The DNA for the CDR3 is TGCAGCGCCGTGGATTGGGCCGCGGGTGGGGATGGCTACACCTTC. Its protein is CSAVDWAAGGDGYTF. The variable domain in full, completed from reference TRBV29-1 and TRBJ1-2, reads SAVISQKPSRDICQRGTSLTIQCQVDSQVTMMFWYRQQPGQSLTLIATANQGSEATYESGFVIDKFPISRPNLTFSTLTVSNMSPEDSSIYLCSAVDWAAGGDGYTFGSGTRLTVV.

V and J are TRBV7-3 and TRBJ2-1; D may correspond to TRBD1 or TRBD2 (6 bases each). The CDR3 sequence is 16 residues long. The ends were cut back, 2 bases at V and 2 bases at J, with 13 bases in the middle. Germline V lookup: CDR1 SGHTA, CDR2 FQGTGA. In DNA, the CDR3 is TGTGCCAGCAGCTTACACCGGGGGCCACCCTACAATGAGCAGTTCTTC. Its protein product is CASSLHRGPPYNEQFF.

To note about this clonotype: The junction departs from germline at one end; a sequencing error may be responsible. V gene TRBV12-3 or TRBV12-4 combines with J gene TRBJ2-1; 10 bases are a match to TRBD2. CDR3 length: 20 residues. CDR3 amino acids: CASSLFRASGRRFDHNERFF. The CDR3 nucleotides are TGTGCCAGCAGTTTATTCAGGGCTAGCGGGAGACGGTTTGACCACAATGAGCGGTTCTTC.

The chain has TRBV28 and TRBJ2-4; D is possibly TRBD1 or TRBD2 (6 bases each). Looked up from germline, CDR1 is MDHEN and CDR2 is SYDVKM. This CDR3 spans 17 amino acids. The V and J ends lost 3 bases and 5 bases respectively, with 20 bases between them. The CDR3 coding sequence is TGTGCCAGCAGTTTGATTGGGGGCGGGGCGGGTGAAAACATTCAGTACTTC. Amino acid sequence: CASSLIGGGAGENIQYF.

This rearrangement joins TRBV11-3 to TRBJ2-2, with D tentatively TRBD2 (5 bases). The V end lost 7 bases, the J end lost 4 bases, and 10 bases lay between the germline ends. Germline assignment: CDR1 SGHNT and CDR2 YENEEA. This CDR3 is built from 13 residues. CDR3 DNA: TGTGCCAGCACCGGGGTGGGCACCGGGGAGCTGTTTTTT. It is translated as CASTGVGTGELFF.

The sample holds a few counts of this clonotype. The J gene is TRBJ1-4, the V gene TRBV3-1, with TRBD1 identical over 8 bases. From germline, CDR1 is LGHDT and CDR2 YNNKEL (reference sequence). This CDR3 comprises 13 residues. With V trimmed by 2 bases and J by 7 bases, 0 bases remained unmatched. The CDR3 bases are TGTGCCAGCAGCCAACAGGGGGCTGAAAAACTGTTTTTT. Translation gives CASSQQGAEKLFF. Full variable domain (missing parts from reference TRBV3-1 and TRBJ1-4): DTAVSQTPKYLVTQMGNDKSIKCEQNLGHDTMYWYKQDSKKFLKIMFSYNNKELIINETVPNRFSPKSPDKAHLNLHINSLELGDSAVYFCASSQQGAEKLFFGSGTQLSVL.

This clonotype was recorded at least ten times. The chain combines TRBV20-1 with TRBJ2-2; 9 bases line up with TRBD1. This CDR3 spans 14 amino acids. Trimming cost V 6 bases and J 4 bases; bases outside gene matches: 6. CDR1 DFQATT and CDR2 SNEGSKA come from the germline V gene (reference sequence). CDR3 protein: CSARQGGSTGELFF. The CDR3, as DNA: TGCAGTGCCAGACAGGGGGGGTCCACCGGGGAGCTGTTTTTT.